This entry describes one T cell receptor beta chain. Sample-barcoded 5' priming and a J-beta primer mix drove a second PCR of about 6 to 12 cycles. TCRdb passed the 5' RACE reads through MiXCR, listing each CDR3 protein once. The table shows about 1,500,000 distinct CDR3 sequences, with about 28% occurring only once. The record originates from a study of blood T cells in healthy people across ages. Study-level information: When template switching was applied, about one barcoded beta molecule was captured per two T cells.

Germline-derived CDR1 and CDR2 are SEHNR and FQNEAQ (reference sequence). Trimming left V 3 bases short and J 3 bases short, with 14 bases between. The CDR3 length is 15 residues. Sequencing input: blood. V usage is TRBV7-9 and J usage is TRBJ2-5; the D gene is possibly TRBD2 (5 bases). This clonotype was obtained from a woman aged 25 to 39 in good health. CDR3 sequence (DNA): TGTGCCAGCAGCTTTCGGGGTTCCCGGGAAGAGACCCAGTACTTC. It specifies CASSFRGSREETQYF.